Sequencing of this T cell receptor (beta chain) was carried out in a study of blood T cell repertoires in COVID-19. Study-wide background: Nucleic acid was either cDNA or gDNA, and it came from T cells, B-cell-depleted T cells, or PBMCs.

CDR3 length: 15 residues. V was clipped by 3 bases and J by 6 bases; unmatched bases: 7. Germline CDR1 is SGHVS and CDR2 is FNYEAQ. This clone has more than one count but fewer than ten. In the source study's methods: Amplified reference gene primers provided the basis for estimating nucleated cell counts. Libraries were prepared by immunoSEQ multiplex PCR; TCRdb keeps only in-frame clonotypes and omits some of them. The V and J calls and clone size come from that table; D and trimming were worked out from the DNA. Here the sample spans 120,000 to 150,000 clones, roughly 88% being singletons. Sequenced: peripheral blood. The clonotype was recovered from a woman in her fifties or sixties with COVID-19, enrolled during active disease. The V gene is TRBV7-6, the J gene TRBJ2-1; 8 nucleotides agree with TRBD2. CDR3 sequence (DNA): TGTGCCAGCAGCTTCTTCCGGGGGGGCAGCAATGAGCAGTTCTTC. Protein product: CASSFFRGGSNEQFF.